These 10 T cell receptor beta chains were sequenced from one sample in a study of regulatory T cells in long-lasting Graves disease. The time point is: newly diagnosed GD, antithyroid drugs for less than 3 months. Extracted RNA from PBMCs served as the source of the TCR library. In building TCR beta libraries, iRepertoire HTBI primers were used together with Arm-PCR of CDR3 regions. TCRdb called the multiplex PCR reads again in MiXCR, with one record for every CDR3 protein. There are hundreds of thousands of distinct CDR3 sequences in the sample; 15% to 20% occur only once, and about 17% lies in the top ten. The data were also submitted as part of a second study, on T cells in Graves' hyperthyroidism and ophthalmopathy.

Sequences were derived from peripheral blood mononuclear cells (PBMCs), sampled at new diagnosis, from a patient treated with antithyroid drugs. The receptors were gathered from a woman aged 30 to 39 with Graves disease.

This clonotype showed up just a few times. The J gene is TRBJ1-2, the V gene TRBV28, with unresolved D. Trimming took 9 bases from V and 7 from J, leaving 12 bases between them. The CDR3 consists of 11 residues. In germline, CDR1 is MDHEN, CDR2 SYDVKM. CDR3 sequence: CASGSGIGYTF. CDR3 nucleotides: TGTGCCAGTGGTTCGGGCATTGGCTACACCTTC.

There are a few counts of this clonotype. The CDR3 protein is CASSVVRAGGRYEQYF. In nucleotides, the CDR3 is TGTGCCAGCAGTGTCGTTAGGGCCGGGGGACGTTACGAGCAGTACTTC. The chain joins TRBV27 to TRBJ2-7; the D gene is possibly TRBD2 (6 bases). Germline V gene lookup returns CDR1 MNHEY and CDR2 SMNVEV (reference sequence). The CDR3 length is 16 residues. V gave up 5 bases and J gave up 4 bases, with 21 bases separating them.

The genes are TRBV19 and TRBJ2-1; 10 bases agree with TRBD2. Germline CDR1 reads LNHDA; CDR2 reads SQIVND (reference sequence). This CDR3 is built from 15 residues. V lost 4 bases and J lost 8; bases outside the gene matches: 8. The CDR3 region has the DNA TGTGCCAGTAGTAAATCTAGCGGGAGTTGGGATGAGCAGTTCTTC. As protein: CASSKSSGSWDEQFF.

This clonotype showed up many times. This rearrangement joins TRBV2 to TRBJ2-7, with 9 bases fitting TRBD1. Per germline, CDR1 SNHLY and CDR2 FYNNEI. The CDR3 is 14 amino acids. V shed 8 bases, J shed 7 bases, and the junction held 12 bases outside the gene matches. CDR3 sequence: CASEEGQGRNEQYF. As DNA, the CDR3 is TGTGCCAGCGAGGAGGGACAGGGAAGGAATGAGCAGTACTTC.

The rearrangement uses TRBV12-5 and TRBJ1-5; D unresolved. With 4 bases removed from V and 4 bases from J, the gap between germline ends came to 5 bases. The CDR3 runs 12 residues. Germline V gene sequence: CDR1 LGHNT, CDR2 FRNRAP. CDR3 in DNA: TGTGCTAGTGGTTCCGGGAATCAGCCCCAGCATTTT. It is translated as CASGSGNQPQHF. Complete variable domain (other parts from reference TRBV12-5 and TRBJ1-5): DARVTQTPRHKVTEMGQEVTMRCQPILGHNTVFWYRQTMMQGLELLAYFRNRAPLDDSGMPKDRFSAEMPDATLATLKIQPSEPRDSAVYFCASGSGNQPQHFGDGTRLSIL.

The rearrangement joins TRBV28 to TRBJ1-2; D gene uncertain. CDR3 size: 11 residues. The V gene's germline CDR1 is MDHEN and CDR2 SYDVKM. V was cut by 4 bases and J by 8 bases, with 8 bases left in between. Written as DNA, the CDR3 is TGTGCCAGCAGTTACGCAGGAGGCTACACCTTC. Amino acids: CASSYAGGYTF.

There are a few counts of this clonotype. The chain couples TRBV20-1 to TRBJ1-6, with unresolved D. This CDR3 is built from 13 residues. CDR1 and CDR2 from the germline V gene are DFQATT and SNEGSKA (reference sequence). The germline V and J ends were trimmed by 3 bases and 7 bases, with 10 bases remaining between them. The CDR3 spells CSASPHRNSPLHF. The CDR3 nucleotides read TGCAGTGCTAGCCCCCATAGGAATTCACCCCTCCACTTT.

The V call is TRBV28, the J call TRBJ1-1; no definite D call. Germline lookup yields CDR1 MDHEN and CDR2 SYDVKM. Deletions cut 6 bases from V and 0 bases from J, with 11 bases between. CDR3 length: 14 residues. CDR3 nucleotides: TGTGCCAGCAGCAAAGTGGTCATGAACACTGAAGCTTTCTTT. Its translation: CASSKVVMNTEAFF.

This clonotype appeared a few times. The genes are TRBV19 and TRBJ2-1; 14 positions agree with TRBD2. The CDR3 consists of 17 residues. V dropped 1 base and J dropped 5; count of bases not matched to a gene: 4. The germline V gene encodes CDR1 LNHDA and CDR2 SQIVND (reference sequence). CDR3 coding DNA: TGTGCCAGTAGTATAGTCCGGACTAGCGGGGGGAACAATGAGCAGTTCTTC. Its protein product is CASSIVRTSGGNNEQFF.

In this sample, this clonotype turned up many times. The V gene is TRBV10-2, the J gene TRBJ2-2; D gene ambiguous. The CDR3 is made up of 12 amino acids. Germline V CDR1 and CDR2: WSHSY, SAAADI. The V gene lost 9 bases and the J gene lost 2 bases, with 7 bases spanning the gap. CDR3 DNA: TGCGCCAGTTCCCATAACACCGGGGAGCTGTTTTTT. Its translation: CASSHNTGELFF.